This entry lists 16 T cell receptor beta chains sequenced from one sample in a study of control samples from healthy donors and cancer patients. The method was immunoSEQ multiplex PCR; TCRdb's version includes in-frame clones alone and lacks a portion of them. The table shows 150,000 to 200,000 clones, with about 87% occurring only once. The source material was blood. The receptors stem from a man aged 30 to 39 in good health.

V and J are TRBV3-1 (or the pseudogene TRBV3-2) and TRBJ1-4; D gene unclear. In germline, CDR1 is LGHDT, CDR2 YNNKEL (reference sequence). The germline V and J ends were trimmed by 6 bases and 7 bases, with 6 bases remaining between them. The CDR3 is 11 amino acids. Here the CDR3 reads CASSLSEKLFF. For the CDR3, the DNA is TGTGCCAGCAGTCTGAGTGAAAAACTGTTTTTT.

The chain joins TRBV6-4 to TRBJ2-2; D gene ambiguous. Deletions cut 4 bases from V and 4 bases from J, with 10 bases between. This CDR3 region has 14 residues. Germline CDR1 reads MRHNA; CDR2 reads SNTAGT. CDR3 nucleotides: TGTGCCAGCAGTGGGGCCCCGGGCACCGGGGAGCTGTTTTTT. This codes for CASSGAPGTGELFF.

The J gene is TRBJ2-1, the V gene TRBV28; D is possibly TRBD2 (7 bases). In germline, CDR1 is MDHEN, CDR2 SYDVKM. This CDR3 region has 13 residues. Trimming cost V 3 bases and J 8 bases, with 11 bases left between them. CDR3 in amino acids: CASSLGGRDEQFF. The CDR3, as DNA: TGTGCCAGCAGTTTGGGGGGGCGTGATGAGCAGTTCTTC.

This chain uses TRBV28 with TRBJ1-5, with D hard to call. Trimming took 7 bases from V and 4 from J, leaving 20 bases between them. Germline V CDR1 and CDR2: MDHEN, SYDVKM. This CDR3 contains 16 residues. The CDR3 coding sequence is TGTGCCAGCACCCAAACCCCGAGGCCGACGAATCAGCCCCAGCATTTT. Translation: CASTQTPRPTNQPQHF.

The chain has TRBV11-3 and TRBJ1-1, with D unclear. Germline values: CDR1 SGHNT, CDR2 YENEEA. With 4 bases removed from V and 1 base from J, the gap between germline ends came to 7 bases. The CDR3 consists of 13 residues. CDR3 sequence (DNA): TGTGCCAGCAGCTATTTCGGGAACACTGAAGCTTTCTTT. It translates to CASSYFGNTEAFF.

On this clone itself: At one end the junction does not follow the germline gene, possibly because of a read error. This chain joins TRBV7-6 and TRBJ2-1; D uncertain. In germline, CDR1 is SGHVS, CDR2 FNYEAQ. The CDR3 has 11 residues. CDR3 DNA sequence: TGTGCCAGCAGCTCCAACAATGAGCAGTTCTTC. Its translation: CASSSNNEQFF.

This chain joins TRBV6-5 and TRBJ2-3; no reliable D call. Germline V gives CDR1 MNHEY, CDR2 SVGAGI. The CDR3 is made up of 12 amino acids. Trimming took 6 bases from V and 6 from J, leaving 10 bases between them. The CDR3 DNA reads as TGTGCCAGCAGCTACGATCGGGATACGCAGTATTTT. Its protein is CASSYDRDTQYF.

The chain employs TRBV3-1 (or the pseudogene TRBV3-2) and TRBJ2-1, with D uncertain. The CDR3 is made up of 15 amino acids. Trimming shortened V by 1 base and J by 2 bases, and 9 bases separated the two germline ends. Germline assignment: CDR1 LGHDT and CDR2 YNNKEL (reference sequence). The CDR3 region has the DNA TGTGCCAGCAGCCAAGGTTTTAGGACCTACAATGAGCAGTTCTTC. Its protein product is CASSQGFRTYNEQFF.

This rearrangement joins TRBV9 to TRBJ1-3; D is undetermined. The CDR3 has 14 residues. The V end lost 0 bases, the J end lost 1 base, and 5 bases lay between the germline ends. Germline values: CDR1 SGDLS, CDR2 YYNGEE. CDR3 residues: CASSVGQSGNTIYF. The CDR3 nucleotides read TGTGCCAGCAGCGTAGGTCAGTCTGGAAACACCATATATTTT.

This clone came up once. The chain recombines TRBV7-9 with TRBJ2-7, with D possibly TRBD2 on 7 matching bases. In germline, CDR1 is SEHNR, CDR2 FQNEAQ (reference sequence). The CDR3 extends over 15 amino acids. V was trimmed by 6 bases and J by 3 bases, leaving 18 bases between them. The CDR3 is CASRGEGEGDYEQYF. For the CDR3, the DNA is TGTGCCAGCAGGGGCGAGGGGGAGGGGGACTACGAGCAGTACTTC. Supplemented by reference TRBV7-9 and TRBJ2-7, the full variable domain reads DTGVSQNPRHKITKRGQNVTFRCDPISEHNRLYWYRQTLGQGPEFLTYFQNEAQLEKSRLLSDRFSAERPKGSFSTLEIQRTEQGDSAMYLCASRGEGEGDYEQYFGPGTRLTVT.

J is TRBJ2-1 and V is TRBV10-3; 9 positions match TRBD2. The length of the CDR3 is 15 residues. The trim removed 4 bases at V and 10 bases at J, leaving 11 bases unmatched. Germline V gene sequence: CDR1 ENHRY, CDR2 SYGVKD. The CDR3 DNA is TGTGCCATCAGTGGGAGCGGGAGGAGGTTAAACGAGCAGTTCTTC. Its translation: CAISGSGRRLNEQFF.

The gene calls are TRBV12-3 or TRBV12-4 and TRBJ1-1; D is uncertain. Trimming removed 2 bases at V and 0 bases at J, with 4 bases between. The CDR3 loop spans 13 amino acids. CDR3 DNA: TGTGCCAGCAGTTTACAGCTGAACACTGAAGCTTTCTTT. Translation: CASSLQLNTEAFF.

This sequence joins TRBV12-3 or TRBV12-4 and TRBJ1-5, with D maybe TRBD1 (5 bases). The CDR3 is 12 residues long. V lost 8 bases and J lost 3, with 8 bases in between. CDR3 nucleotide sequence: TGTGCCAGCCGGGGGGACAATCAGCCCCAGCATTTT. Its translation: CASRGDNQPQHF.

V usage is TRBV28 and J usage is TRBJ2-7; 7 bases match TRBD2. CDR1 is MDHEN and CDR2 is SYDVKM in the germline V gene. The ends lost 6 bases at V and 2 bases at J; junction bases unmatched: 7. The CDR3 extends over 14 amino acids. The CDR3 here is CASRASGSPYEQYF. The CDR3 DNA sequence: TGTGCCAGCAGGGCTAGCGGTTCCCCCTACGAGCAGTACTTC.

The chain couples TRBV7-2 to TRBJ2-7, with TRBD2 matching 8 bases. Trimming cost V 5 bases and J 3 bases; bases outside gene matches: 6. Germline-derived CDR1 and CDR2 are SGHTA and FQGNSA. The CDR3 totals 14 residues. This CDR3 reads CASSPRSGSYEQYF. The CDR3 nucleotides read TGTGCCAGCAGCCCTAGGAGCGGGAGCTACGAGCAGTACTTC.

The chain is built from TRBV6-1 and TRBJ2-4; the D gene is possibly TRBD1 (5 bases). Per germline, CDR1 MNHNS and CDR2 SASEGT. V lost 2 bases and J 6 bases, leaving 17 bases between the germline ends. This CDR3 region has 16 residues. This CDR3 reads CASSEFGALEGNIQYF. In nucleotides, the CDR3 is TGTGCCAGCAGTGAATTTGGGGCTCTCGAAGGAAACATTCAGTACTTC.